The clone carrying this T cell receptor (beta chain) was seen at least ten times. Its antigen remains unknown. Amplified TCR beta CDR3 regions came from RNA transcripts. A first-round RT-PCR of the TCR CDR3 used the HTBI primer set. Each CDR3 protein is one row after TCRdb ran MiXCR on the multiplex PCR reads. The sample has 300,000 to 350,000 distinct CDR3 sequences, 15% to 20% seen once; the top ten hold about 53%. V shed 4 bases and J 4 bases; nucleotides not matched to a gene: 3. From germline, CDR1 is MNHNS and CDR2 SASEGT. CDR3 length: 14 amino acids. The data derive from a study of T cells in Graves' hyperthyroidism and ophthalmopathy. Study outcomes and limitations: Ophthalmopathy got predicted by the model a median roughly six months before its onset.

The study defined stable Graves' hyperthyroidism as no ophthalmopathy progression within 18 months. Pregnant or lactating patients were excluded, as were those with uncontrolled infection or other autoimmune disease. Diagnosis rested on symptoms, serum thyroxine and TRAb, thyroid ultrasound, and orbital computed tomography. The clonotype was recovered from a woman aged 45-65 years with Graves' hyperthyroidism. The sample consisted of blood. The chain employs TRBV6-1 and TRBJ1-1; 10 bases are a match to TRBD1. CDR3 in amino acids: CASSVGTGATEAFF. CDR3 DNA: TGTGCCAGCAGTGTGGGGACAGGGGCCACTGAAGCTTTCTTT.